The next 2 T cell receptor beta chains were all read from a single sample in a study of OX40 agonist ivuxolimab in advanced cancers. Clones were sequenced by immunoSEQ multiplex PCR, and TCRdb holds only the in-frame ones, with some missing. This sample has 50,000 or so clones; roughly 88% occur once, and the top ten carry 9.5% to 15%. The starting material was CD4+ or CD8+ T cells sorted from blood, obtained in a trial of the OX40 agonist ivuxolimab. The receptors originated from an adult with an advanced solid tumor such as melanoma, head and neck, liver or kidney cancer.

J is TRBJ2-2 and V is TRBV6-6; TRBD2 matches 8 bases. The length of the CDR3 is 15 residues. The germline CDR1 and CDR2 sequences are MNHNY and SVGAGI (reference sequence). Losses at the gene ends were 6 bases for V and 4 bases for J; bases not matched to a gene: 7. CDR3 sequence (DNA): TGTGCCAGCAGATCCGGGACTAGAGGCACCGGGGAGCTGTTTTTT. Its protein product is CASRSGTRGTGELFF.

The rearrangement joins TRBV15 to TRBJ2-2; tentative D call: TRBD2 (5 bases). Deletions cut 5 bases from V and 3 bases from J, with 10 bases between. Germline loops: CDR1 LNHNV, CDR2 YYDKDF (reference sequence). This CDR3 contains 14 residues. The CDR3 region is CATSRPGDTGELFF. The CDR3 DNA follows: TGTGCCACCAGCCGCCCCGGGGACACCGGGGAGCTGTTTTTT.